This TCR beta chain stems from a study of blood T cell repertoires in COVID-19. Sequencing was performed with immunoSEQ multiplex PCR; in TCRdb, only in-frame clones are kept and a portion is missing. The sample records roughly 300,000 clones, roughly 83% being singletons. The germline V gene has CDR1 WNHNN and CDR2 SYGVQD (reference sequence). V dropped 2 bases and J dropped 5; count of bases not matched to a gene: 3. This CDR3 spans 14 amino acids. The rearrangement uses TRBV10-1 and TRBJ2-1; 7 nucleotides align to TRBD1. The receptor was isolated from a human donor with COVID-19, enrolled during active disease. The donor label of this sample is uncertain. Sequenced sample: peripheral blood. The chain's CDR3 is CASSERDRNNEQFF. The CDR3 DNA follows: TGCGCCAGCAGTGAGCGGGACAGAAACAATGAGCAGTTCTTC.